This T cell receptor beta chain was recovered during a study of blood T cell repertoires in COVID-19. Study-wide background: T cells, B-cell-depleted T cells, or PBMCs provided the cDNA or gDNA that served as material.

V shed 6 bases and J 1 base; nucleotides not matched to a gene: 3. This CDR3 has 16 residues. The germline V gene encodes CDR1 LNHDA and CDR2 SQIVND (reference sequence). In the original processing: Nucleated cell counts were estimated from reference gene primer amplification. This table comes from immunoSEQ multiplex PCR, and its TCRdb copy is limited to in-frame clones, with some not included. From that table come the V and J calls and clone size; the DNA was used to work out D and trimming. The data contain 150,000 to 200,000 clones, around 76% of them singletons. Sample: peripheral blood. This rearrangement joins TRBV19 to TRBJ2-1; the match to TRBD2 covers 13 bases. This clonotype was sampled from a woman aged 65 to 85 with acute or convalescent COVID-19. The CDR3 reads CASRLTSGGSYNEQFF. The DNA for the CDR3 is TGTGCCAGTAGACTGACTAGCGGGGGGTCCTACAATGAGCAGTTCTTC.